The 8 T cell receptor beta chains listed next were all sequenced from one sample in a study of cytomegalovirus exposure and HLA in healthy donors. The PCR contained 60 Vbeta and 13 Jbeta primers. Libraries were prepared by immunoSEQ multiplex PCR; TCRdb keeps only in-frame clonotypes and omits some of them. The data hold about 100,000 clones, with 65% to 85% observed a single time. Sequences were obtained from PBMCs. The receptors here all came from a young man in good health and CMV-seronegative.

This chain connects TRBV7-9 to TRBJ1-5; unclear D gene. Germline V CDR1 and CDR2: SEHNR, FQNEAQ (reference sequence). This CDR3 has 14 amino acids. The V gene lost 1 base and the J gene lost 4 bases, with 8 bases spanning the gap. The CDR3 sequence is CASSLGGENQPQHF. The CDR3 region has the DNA TGTGCCAGCAGCTTAGGAGGAGAGAATCAGCCCCAGCATTTT. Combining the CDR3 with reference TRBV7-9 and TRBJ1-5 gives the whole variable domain DTGVSQNPRHKITKRGQNVTFRCDPISEHNRLYWYRQTLGQGPEFLTYFQNEAQLEKSRLLSDRFSAERPKGSFSTLEIQRTEQGDSAMYLCASSLGGENQPQHFGDGTRLSIL.

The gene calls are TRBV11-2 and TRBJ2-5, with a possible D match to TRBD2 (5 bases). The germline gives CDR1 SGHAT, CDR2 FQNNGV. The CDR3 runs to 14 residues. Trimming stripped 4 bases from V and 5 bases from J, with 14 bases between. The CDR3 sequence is CASSSTLVRETQYF. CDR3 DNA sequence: TGTGCCAGCAGCTCAACACTAGTGAGGGAGACCCAGTACTTC.

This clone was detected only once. CDR3 coding DNA: TGCGCCAGCCGGGGGGCGGCCGTAGGGGAGCTGTTTTTT. Its translation: CASRGAAVGELFF. The chain carries TRBV10-2 and TRBJ2-2, with a weak D call TRBD2 (7 bases). There are 13 residues in the CDR3. V lost 8 bases and J lost 8, with 15 bases in between. Germline-derived CDR1 and CDR2 are WSHSY and SAAADI.

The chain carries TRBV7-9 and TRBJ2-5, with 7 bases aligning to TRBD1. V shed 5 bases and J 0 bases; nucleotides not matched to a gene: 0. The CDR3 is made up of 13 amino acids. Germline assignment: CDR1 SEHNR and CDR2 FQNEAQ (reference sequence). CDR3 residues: CASSQGDQETQYF. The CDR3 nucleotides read TGTGCCAGCAGCCAGGGGGACCAAGAGACCCAGTACTTC.

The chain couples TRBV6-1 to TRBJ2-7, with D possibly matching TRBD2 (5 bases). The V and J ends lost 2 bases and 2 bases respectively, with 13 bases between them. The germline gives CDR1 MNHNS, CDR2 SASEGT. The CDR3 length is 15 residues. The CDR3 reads CASSEQRAVTYEQYF. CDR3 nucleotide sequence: TGTGCCAGCAGTGAACAGAGGGCGGTAACCTACGAGCAGTACTTC.

CDR3 sequence (DNA): TGTGCCACCCATCTTACTTCGAACACCGGGGAGCTGTTTTTT. Its translation: CATHLTSNTGELFF. The chain has TRBV6-6 and TRBJ2-2, with D unresolved. The CDR3 sequence is 14 residues long. Germline lookup yields CDR1 MNHNY and CDR2 SVGAGI (reference sequence). Trimming removed 10 bases at V and 0 bases at J, with 12 bases between.

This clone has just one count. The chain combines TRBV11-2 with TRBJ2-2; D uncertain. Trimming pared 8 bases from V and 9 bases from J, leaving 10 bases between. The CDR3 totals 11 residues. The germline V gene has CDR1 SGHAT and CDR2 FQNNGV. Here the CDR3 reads CASSPGRELFF. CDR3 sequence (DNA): TGTGCCAGCTCCCCTGGGCGGGAGCTGTTTTTT.

The DNA of the CDR3 is TGTGCCAGCAGTCAAGGGTCCTCCGGGGTCACTGAAGCTTTCTTT. This encodes CASSQGSSGVTEAFF. This sequence joins TRBV7-6 and TRBJ1-1; no definite D call. CDR3 length: 15 amino acids. Germline V gene sequence: CDR1 SGHVS, CDR2 FNYEAQ. Trimming took 6 bases from V and 4 from J, leaving 18 bases between them. Variable domain in full (rest from reference TRBV7-6 and TRBJ1-1): GAGVSQSPRYKVTKRGQDVALRCDPISGHVSLYWYRQALGQGPEFLTYFNYEAQQDKSGLPNDRFSAERPEGSISTLTIQRTEQRDSAMYRCASSQGSSGVTEAFFGQGTRLTVV.